The rows below give T cell receptor beta chains drawn from one sample of a study of blood T cell repertoires in COVID-19. Clones were read by immunoSEQ multiplex PCR, and TCRdb kept only the in-frame ones, dropping some. The sample records approximately 140,000 clones, approximately 83% being singletons. Sequencing used peripheral blood. All receptors come from a man between 35 and 55 years old with active or convalescent COVID-19. Both conserved end residues are part of each CDR3. The order of the fields is clone size, J gene, V gene, D gene, CDR3 DNA, CDR3 protein. The D gene is left open where the match is weak. Size values are once, few and many counts, or a class for expanded clones, and some rows have none.

- TRBJ2-1 TRBV6-1 TRBD1 TGTGCCAGCAGTGAACCACCGGACAGGCCCCTAGAGCAGTTCTTC CASSEPPDRPLEQFF
- TRBJ1-5 TRBV2 TRBD1 TGTGCCAGCAGGGCCGGGACAGGGGGCAATAAGGGCAATCAGCCCCAGCATTTT CASRAGTGGNKGNQPQHF
- TRBJ2-3 TRBV14 - TGTGCCAGCAGCCAAGATACAGGCACAATTTGGTCAAATACGCAGTATTTT CASSQDTGTIWSNTQYF
- TRBJ1-1 TRBV6-4 TRBD1 TGTGCCAGCAGGCCGGACAGGGGAAGGGGCACTGAAGCTTTCTTT CASRPDRGRGTEAFF
- TRBJ1-3 TRBV14 - TGTGCCAGCAGCCCCTTAGGACTCGAAGGAAACACCATATATTTT CASSPLGLEGNTIYF
- TRBJ1-2 TRBV24-1 TRBD1 TGTGCCACCAGTGATTCCAGGGGGCGAAGTGGCTACACCTTC CATSDSRGRSGYTF
- TRBJ2-1 TRBV27 - TGTGCCAGCAGTTCGATGGGGGGGCCGACCAATGAGCAGTTCTTC CASSSMGGPTNEQFF
- TRBJ2-1 TRBV23-1 - TGCGCCAGCAGTCAATCGCCTACTGGGGGGAATGAGCAGTTCTTC CASSQSPTGGNEQFF
- TRBJ2-7 TRBV11-3 - TGTGCCAGCAGCCCCGGGTTCGGGGTGGGCGAGCAGTACTTC CASSPGFGVGEQYF
- TRBJ1-1 TRBV30 - TGTGCCTGGAGTGGGGACACCAAGAACACTGAAGCTTTCTTT CAWSGDTKNTEAFF
- TRBJ1-1 TRBV3-1/TRBV3-2 - TGTGCCAGCAGCCACCAAACGGACAGATCTGAAGCTTTCTTT CASSHQTDRSEAFF
- TRBJ2-5 TRBV7-2 TRBD2 TGTGCCAGCAGCTTAGAAGGACTGGGAGGGGAGACCCAGTACTTC CASSLEGLGGETQYF
- TRBJ2-4 TRBV4-1 TRBD2 TGCGCCAGCAGCCTGCCGGGACCGGGGGAGGGGGCCAAAAACATTCAGTACTTC CASSLPGPGEGAKNIQYF
- TRBJ2-1 TRBV4-3 TRBD1 TGCGCCAGCAGCCAAGAGTGGGACAGGGGCCCTCGGGGCAATGAGCAGTTCTTC CASSQEWDRGPRGNEQFF
- TRBJ2-3 TRBV15 TRBD2 TGTGCCACCAGCAGATCAGGACTAGCGGGGGGCGCTAGGGCAGATACGCAGTATTTT CATSRSGLAGGARADTQYF
- TRBJ2-5 TRBV20-1 TRBD2 TGCAGTGCTCGGCGGGGGGAGACCCAGTACTTC CSARRGETQYF
- TRBJ1-2 TRBV5-6 - TGTGCCAGCAAAAACAGGCTAGGGAACTATGGCTACACCTTC CASKNRLGNYGYTF
few TRBJ2-1 TRBV2 - TGTGCCAGCAGTGAACTCCCTAGCTATAATGAGCAGTTCTTC CASSELPSYNEQFF
- TRBJ2-7 TRBV9 - TGTGCCAGCAGCGTAGCTTTGAGTTCCGAGCAGTACTTC CASSVALSSEQYF
- TRBJ1-4 TRBV5-1 TRBD1 TGCGCCAGCAGCTCGGGACAGGGGAATGAAAAACTGTTTTTT CASSSGQGNEKLFF
few TRBJ1-2 TRBV6-5 - TGTGCCAGCAGTTACTCGGTCGGTAACTATGGCTACACCTTC CASSYSVGNYGYTF
- TRBJ2-5 TRBV5-1 TRBD1 TGCGCCAGTCAGGGGGCGGTGCGAGAGACCCAGTACTTC CASQGAVRETQYF
- TRBJ2-7 TRBV6-5 - TGTGCCAGCAGTTACTCGTCACAGGGCAACGAGCAGTACTTC CASSYSSQGNEQYF
few TRBJ2-3 TRBV4-1 TRBD2 TGCGCCAGCAGCCAAAAAGGACTAGCGGGGGGGCCAGATACGCAGTATTTT CASSQKGLAGGPDTQYF
- TRBJ2-2 TRBV27 - TGTGCCAGCAGTTCTTTAGGGGTTTCGAACACCGGGGAGCTGTTTTTT CASSSLGVSNTGELFF
- TRBJ1-2 TRBV5-1 TRBD1 TGCGCCAGCAGCCTAGGACAGGGGGCGGACTATGGCTACACCTTC CASSLGQGADYGYTF
few TRBJ2-1 TRBV7-9 - TGTGCCAGCAGCTCGCTCGCGGGGCAGGATGAGCAGTTCTTC CASSSLAGQDEQFF
once TRBJ2-5 TRBV7-2 TRBD2 TGTGCCAGCAGCTTGTCACTAGCGGGACAAGAGACCCAGTACTTC CASSLSLAGQETQYF
- TRBJ2-7 TRBV6-6 TRBD1 TGTGCCAGCAGTTACACCCCGACAGGGTCGCGCTACGAGCAGTACTTC CASSYTPTGSRYEQYF